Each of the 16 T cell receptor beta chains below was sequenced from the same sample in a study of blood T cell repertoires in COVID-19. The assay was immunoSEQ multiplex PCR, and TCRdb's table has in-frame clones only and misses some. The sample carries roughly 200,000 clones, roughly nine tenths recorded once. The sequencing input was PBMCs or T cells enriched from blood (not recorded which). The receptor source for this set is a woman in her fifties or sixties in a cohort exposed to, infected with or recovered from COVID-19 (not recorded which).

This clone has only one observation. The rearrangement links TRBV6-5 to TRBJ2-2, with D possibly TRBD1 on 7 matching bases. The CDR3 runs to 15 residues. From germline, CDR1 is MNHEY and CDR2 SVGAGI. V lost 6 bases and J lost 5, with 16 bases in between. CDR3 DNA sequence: TGTGCCAGCAGCCACGACAGGGCGGGGACCGGGGAGCTGTTTTTT. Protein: CASSHDRAGTGELFF.

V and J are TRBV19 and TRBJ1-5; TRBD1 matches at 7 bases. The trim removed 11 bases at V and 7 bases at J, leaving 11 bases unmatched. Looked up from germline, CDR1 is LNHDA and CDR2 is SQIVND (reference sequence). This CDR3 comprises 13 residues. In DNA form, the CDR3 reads TGTGCCGCCCGCAGGGGGAGAGGGCAGCCCCAGCATTTT. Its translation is CAARRGRGQPQHF. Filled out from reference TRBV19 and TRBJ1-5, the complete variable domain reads DGGITQSPKYLFRKEGQNVTLSCEQNLNHDAMYWYRQDPGQGLRLIYYSQIVNDFQKGDIAEGYSVSREKKESFPLTVTSAQKNPTAFYLCAARRGRGQPQHFGDGTRLSIL.

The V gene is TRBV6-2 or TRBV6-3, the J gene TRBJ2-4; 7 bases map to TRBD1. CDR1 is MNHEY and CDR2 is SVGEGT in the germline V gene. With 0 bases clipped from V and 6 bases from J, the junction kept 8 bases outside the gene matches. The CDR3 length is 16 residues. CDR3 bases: TGTGCCAGCAGTTACTCATTAGGGGGCACAGGAAACATTCAGTACTTC. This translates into CASSYSLGGTGNIQYF.

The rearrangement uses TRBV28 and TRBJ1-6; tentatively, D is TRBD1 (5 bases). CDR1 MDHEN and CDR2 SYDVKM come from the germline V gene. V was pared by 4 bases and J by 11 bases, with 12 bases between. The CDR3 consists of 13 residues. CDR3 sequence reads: CASSSAGRAPLHF. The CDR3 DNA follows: TGTGCCAGCAGTTCGGCAGGGCGTGCACCCCTCCACTTT.

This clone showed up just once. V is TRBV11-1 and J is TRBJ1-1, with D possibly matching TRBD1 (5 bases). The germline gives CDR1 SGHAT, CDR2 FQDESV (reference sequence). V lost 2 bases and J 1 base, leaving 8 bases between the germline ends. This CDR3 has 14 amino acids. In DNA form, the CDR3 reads TGTGCCAGCAGCTTAATGGGGGGGAACACTGAAGCTTTCTTT. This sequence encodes CASSLMGGNTEAFF.

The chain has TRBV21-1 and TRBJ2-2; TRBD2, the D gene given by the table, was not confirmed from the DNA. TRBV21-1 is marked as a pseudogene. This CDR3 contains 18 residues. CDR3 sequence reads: CASSRRLERGGLTGELFF. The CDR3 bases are TGTGCCAGCAGCAGACGATTGGAGCGGGGGGGCCTAACCGGGGAGCTGTTTTTT.

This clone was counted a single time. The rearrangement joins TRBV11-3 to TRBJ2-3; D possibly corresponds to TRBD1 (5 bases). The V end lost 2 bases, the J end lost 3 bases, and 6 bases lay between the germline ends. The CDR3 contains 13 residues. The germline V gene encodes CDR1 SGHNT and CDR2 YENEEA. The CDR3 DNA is TGTGCCAGCAGCTTATCAGGGACAGATACGCAGTATTTT. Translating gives CASSLSGTDTQYF.

CDR3 sequence reads: CAWSVRQADQPQHF. For the CDR3, the DNA is TGTGCCTGGAGTGTACGTCAGGCTGATCAGCCCCAGCATTTT. This chain links TRBV30 with TRBJ1-5, with D uncertain. Per germline, CDR1 GTSNPN and CDR2 SVGIG (reference sequence). The CDR3 consists of 14 residues. V was trimmed by 0 bases and J by 5 bases, leaving 11 bases between them.

In DNA form, the CDR3 reads TGTGCCAGCAGTGATGAAGCGCGATCACCCCTCCACTTT. This codes for CASSDEARSPLHF. The chain carries TRBV6-1 and TRBJ1-6; D is undetermined. This CDR3 spans 13 amino acids. V shed 3 bases and J shed 10 bases, with 10 bases lying between them. Germline CDR1 reads MNHNS; CDR2 reads SASEGT.

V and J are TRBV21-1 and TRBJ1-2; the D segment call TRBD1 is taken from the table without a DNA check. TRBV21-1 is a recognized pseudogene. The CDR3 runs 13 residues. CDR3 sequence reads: CASSTGTAYGYTF. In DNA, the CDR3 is TGTGCCAGCAGCACCGGGACAGCCTATGGCTACACCTTC.

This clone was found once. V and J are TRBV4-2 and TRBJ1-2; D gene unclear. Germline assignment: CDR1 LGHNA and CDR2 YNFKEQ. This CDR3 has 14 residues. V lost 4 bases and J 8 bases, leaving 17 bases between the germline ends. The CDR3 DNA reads TGTGCCAGCAGCCCCACCCGGGGAGTGGCAGGCTACACCTTC. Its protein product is CASSPTRGVAGYTF.

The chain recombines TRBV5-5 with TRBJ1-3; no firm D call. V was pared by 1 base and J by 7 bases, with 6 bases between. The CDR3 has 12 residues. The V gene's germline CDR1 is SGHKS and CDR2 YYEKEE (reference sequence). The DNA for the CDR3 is TGTGCCAGCAGCTTGCCACGGAACACCATATATTTT. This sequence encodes CASSLPRNTIYF.

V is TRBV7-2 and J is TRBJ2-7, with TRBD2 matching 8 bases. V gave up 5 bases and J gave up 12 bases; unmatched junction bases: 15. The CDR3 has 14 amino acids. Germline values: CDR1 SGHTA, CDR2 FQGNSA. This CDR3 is CASSEGPYAGGPYF. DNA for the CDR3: TGTGCCAGCAGCGAGGGGCCCTATGCGGGGGGACCGTACTTC.

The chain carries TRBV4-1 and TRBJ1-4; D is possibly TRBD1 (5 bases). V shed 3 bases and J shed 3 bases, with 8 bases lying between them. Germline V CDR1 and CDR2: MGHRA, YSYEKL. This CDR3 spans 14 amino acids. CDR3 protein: CASSQQGPNEKLFF. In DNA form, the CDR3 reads TGCGCCAGCAGCCAGCAGGGTCCTAATGAAAAACTGTTTTTT.

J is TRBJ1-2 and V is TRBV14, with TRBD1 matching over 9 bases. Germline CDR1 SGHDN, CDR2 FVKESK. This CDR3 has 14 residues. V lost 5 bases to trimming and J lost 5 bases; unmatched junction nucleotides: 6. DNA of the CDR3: TGTGCCAGCAGCTCCGGGACAGGGCTATATGGCTACACCTTC. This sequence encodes CASSSGTGLYGYTF.

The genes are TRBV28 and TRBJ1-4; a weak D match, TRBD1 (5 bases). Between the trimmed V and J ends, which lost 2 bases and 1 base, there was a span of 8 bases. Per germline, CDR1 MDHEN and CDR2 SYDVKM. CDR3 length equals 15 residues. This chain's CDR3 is CASSLRQGTNEKLFF. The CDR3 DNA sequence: TGTGCCAGCAGTTTACGGCAGGGAACTAATGAAAAACTGTTTTTT.